This T cell receptor (beta chain) was recovered during a study of cytomegalovirus exposure and HLA in healthy donors. This PCR relied on a set of 60 Vbeta primers and 13 Jbeta primers. Profiling relied on immunoSEQ multiplex PCR, and the TCRdb table lists in-frame clones only, not all of them. Among 150,000 to 180,000 clones listed, 70% to 85% were seen once. Concerning this clone itself: The antigen remains unidentified.

General study results and limits: Analysis was carried out at a later point, and it linked a missense DCLRE1C variant to TCR beta V- and J-gene trimming.

Germline V gives CDR1 SQVTM, CDR2 ANQGSEA. The V gene end was trimmed by 6 bases and the J gene end by 3 bases; junction bases not matched to a gene: 7. CDR3 size: 14 residues. The chain uses TRBV29-1 and TRBJ2-1; TRBD2 agrees at 8 bases. The TCR sequence derives from a man younger than 45 in good health and CMV-seronegative. The specimen sequenced was PBMCs. In DNA, the CDR3 is TGCAGCGTGATTTGGACTAGCTTCTACAATGAGCAGTTCTTC. Its protein is CSVIWTSFYNEQFF.